The present T cell receptor beta chain was sequenced within a study of T cell responses to AZD1222 COVID-19 vaccine. The repertoire was sequenced with immunoSEQ multiplex PCR; TCRdb's copy has only in-frame clones and lacks some. Among approximately 73,000 clones listed, 84% were seen once. The study's findings and limits: Reportedly, nearly half the spike-specific TCRs target unmutated variant regions. Along spike, vaccine-associated CD4 TCRs were found throughout, with dominance at 160-218 and 743-854.

The CDR3 covers 14 residues. Trimming removed 5 bases from V and 13 bases from J; junction bases left unmatched: 13. Germline V gene data show CDR1 as MNHEY and CDR2 as SVGEGT. About this clone: Its antigen is unidentified.

This sequence joins TRBV6-2 or TRBV6-3 and TRBJ2-1, with TRBD1 matching over 8 bases. The receptor's source is an adult in good health. This specimen consisted of peripheral blood, obtained on day 0 of AZD1222 vaccination. In nucleotides, the CDR3 is TGTGCCAGCAGTCGTGCTCAGGGGGCATTAGTTCAGTTCTTC. Translating gives CASSRAQGALVQFF.